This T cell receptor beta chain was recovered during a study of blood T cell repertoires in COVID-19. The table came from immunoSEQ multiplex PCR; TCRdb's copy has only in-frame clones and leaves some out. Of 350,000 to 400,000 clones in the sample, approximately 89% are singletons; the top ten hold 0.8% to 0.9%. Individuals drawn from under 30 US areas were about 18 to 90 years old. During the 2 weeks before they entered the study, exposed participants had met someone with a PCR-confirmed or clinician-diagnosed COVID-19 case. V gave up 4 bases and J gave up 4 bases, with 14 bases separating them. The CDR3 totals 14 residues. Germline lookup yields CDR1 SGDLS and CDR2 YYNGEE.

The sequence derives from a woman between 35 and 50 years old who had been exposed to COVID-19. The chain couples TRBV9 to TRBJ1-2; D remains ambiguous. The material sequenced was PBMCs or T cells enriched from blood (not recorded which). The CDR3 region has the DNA TGTGCCAGCAGCCCAGGAGGGATCGTCTATGGCTACACCTTC. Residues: CASSPGGIVYGYTF.